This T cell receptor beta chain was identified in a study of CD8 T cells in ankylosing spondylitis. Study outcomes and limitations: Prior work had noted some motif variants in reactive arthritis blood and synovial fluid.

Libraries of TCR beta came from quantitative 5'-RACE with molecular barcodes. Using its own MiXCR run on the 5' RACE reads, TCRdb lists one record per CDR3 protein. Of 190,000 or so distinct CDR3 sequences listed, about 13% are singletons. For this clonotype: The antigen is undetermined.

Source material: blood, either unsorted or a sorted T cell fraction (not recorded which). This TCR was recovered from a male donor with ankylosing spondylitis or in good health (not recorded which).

The CDR3 DNA sequence: TGTGCCAGCAGTCCCATCACTCAACCCTCCTACGAGCAGTACTTC. Protein: CASSPITQPSYEQYF. The J gene is TRBJ2-7, the V gene TRBV6-2 or TRBV6-3, with D unclear. The CDR3 length is 15 residues. Germline V gene sequence: CDR1 MNHEY, CDR2 SVGEGT. V was trimmed by 5 bases and J by 0 bases, leaving 14 bases between them.